This entry is about one TCR beta chain. No cognate antigen has been identified for it. A junction end diverges from the germline sequence, so it may reflect a read error. Patients chosen for sequencing had shown expansion of CD8+CD57+ cells by flow cytometry. Severe acquired aplastic anemia was diagnosed in all patients according to International Study of Aplastic Anemia and Agranulocytosis and Camitta criteria. Patients had received no therapy at the time of blood sampling. TCR repertoires of sorted CD4+ and CD8+ blood T cells from severe aplastic anemia patients and healthy subjects were deep-sequenced in the study. Patients were enrolled in the USA under clinicaltrials.gov protocols 00001620, 01623167, 00001397, 00071045, 00081523 and 00961064. Ficoll-Paque density gradient centrifugation was used to isolate peripheral blood mononuclear cells. Before DNA extraction, CD4+ and CD8+ T cells were sorted by FACS or by magnetic beads.

The sample belongs to a study of CD8+CD57+ T cells in acquired aplastic anemia (dated by TCRdb to the late 2010s). Looking at the study overall: Extracted DNA from sorted CD4+ and CD8+ cells averaged about 3 ug, ranging from roughly 0.2 to 30 ug. CD8+CD57+ expansion was defined as frequency above the mean frequency observed in healthy subjects. Overall results and qualifications from the work: No significant difference in CD8+ Simpson's diversity was found between patients and healthy controls (P=0.060). Although twenty-nine CD8+ CDR3 sequences were shared by patients and controls, these sequences appeared highly expressed in patients and within the immunodominant clones of patients.

TCR beta VDJ combination and CDR3 sequence profiling used genomic DNA as the template. An Illumina HiSeq 2000 was the platform used for TCR repertoire sequencing. From the authors' description of their analysis: Repertoires were assessed using TRBV/TRBJ rearrangement plots, CDR3 size and DJ length profiles, and Simpson's diversity index. Whichever DNA sequence was most abundant in the deep sequencing data was defined as the immunodominant clone. CDR3 amino acid sequences were screened for sharing across subjects and were compared with published repertoires and the VDJdb database. TCRdb passed the public sequencing reads through fastp at Q25 and MiXCR, retaining productive beta sequences. Each CDR3 protein gets just one entry, which takes the most common genes and DNA from the rows behind it. These V and J calls originate from TCRdb's pipeline instead of the authors' own analysis. The sample profile shows 270,000 or so distinct CDR3 sequences; roughly 82% of them were found once. Approximately 42% of the sample is held by the ten biggest clonotypes.

The CDR3 numbers 15 residues from cysteine through phenylalanine. CDR3 DNA is the only sequence kept; it has 45 bases, read in frame from the first base. The germline V gene (reference sequence) specifies LNHDA as CDR1 and SQIVND as CDR2. The origin of this receptor is a human donor with aplastic anemia. Recombination linked TRBV19 to TRBJ1-1; no D gene is confidently identified. The sample was sorted CD4+, CD8+, or CD8+CD57+ T cells (not recorded which) from PBMCs. The CDR3: CASSLARRAYNEDFF. At the DNA level, the sequence is TGTGCCAGTAGTTTAGCTCGCAGAGCCTACAATGAAGATTTCTTC.